This TCR beta chain appears in the sequencing data of a study of blood T cell repertoires in COVID-19. Turning to the study itself: Italy, Spain and the United States were the sources of the convalescent and acute COVID-19 samples.

The CDR3 totals 13 residues. Germline V gene data show CDR1 as ENHRY and CDR2 as SYGVKD. The V and J ends lost 3 bases and 1 base respectively, with 6 bases between them. Sequencing used immunoSEQ multiplex PCR; TCRdb keeps in-frame clones, though not all of them. Among 60,000 or so clones listed, just under 90% were seen once. The chain has TRBV10-3 and TRBJ1-2; TRBD1 is a possible D gene (6 bases). This sequence originates from a human donor with active COVID-19. The donor label of this sample is uncertain. The sample taken for sequencing was peripheral blood. CDR3 DNA sequence: TGTGCCATCAGTGAACAGGGTAACTATGGCTACACCTTC. It is translated as CAISEQGNYGYTF.